Given below is one T cell receptor (beta chain) in context. The sample is drawn from a study of cytomegalovirus exposure and HLA in healthy donors. The CDR3 is 14 amino acids. Trimming took 3 bases from V and 8 from J, leaving 14 bases between them. CDR1 KGHSH and CDR2 LQKENI come from the germline V gene. Primers included in the PCR were 60 Vbeta and 13 Jbeta primers. Profiled with immunoSEQ multiplex PCR; TCRdb holds only in-frame clones, not every one. This repertoire includes around 48,000 clones. This TCR was sampled from a female donor in good health and CMV-seronegative. The J gene is TRBJ2-4, the V gene TRBV18; D ambiguous. Sequencing used PBMCs. Written as DNA, the CDR3 is TGTGCCAGCTCACCCCTTCGTGCGTTCGACATTCAGTACTTC. Protein product: CASSPLRAFDIQYF.